A single sample gave rise to the 27 T cell receptor beta chains below, sequenced in a study of patients and donors after allogeneic stem cell transplantation. TCRdb independently ran MiXCR on the RT-PCR reads; one entry per CDR3 protein. The sample has 7,500 or so distinct CDR3 sequences, about 9.9% seen once. Sequenced input: blood, either unsorted or a sorted T cell fraction (not recorded which). Every receptor here comes from a human donor who was either an allogeneic HSCT recipient or a stem cell or donor lymphocyte infusion donor (not recorded which). It is not recorded whose cells these are; they may come from a transplant donor.

The rearrangement uses TRBV15 and TRBJ2-7, with 9 nucleotides matching TRBD2. J gave up 2 bases and V 3 bases, and 8 bases lay outside the gene matches. The CDR3 runs 16 residues. Germline assignment: CDR1 LNHNV and CDR2 YYDKDF (reference sequence). CDR3 region: CATSSESSGATYEQYF. DNA of the CDR3: TGTGCCACCAGCAGCGAGTCTAGCGGGGCTACCTACGAGCAGTACTTC.

At least ten counts were recorded for this clonotype. This chain links TRBV20-1 with TRBJ2-5, with D unresolved. Looked up from germline, CDR1 is DFQATT and CDR2 is SNEGSKA (reference sequence). With 3 bases removed from V and 4 bases from J, the gap between germline ends came to 12 bases. The CDR3 consists of 13 residues. DNA for the CDR3: TGCAGTGCTAGCAGATCTTGGGGAGAGACCCAGTACTTC. It encodes CSASRSWGETQYF.

The genes are TRBV4-2 and TRBJ1-5, with D maybe TRBD1 (5 bases). Germline V gene data show CDR1 as LGHNA and CDR2 as YNFKEQ. This CDR3 has 15 amino acids. V gave up 1 base and J gave up 4 bases, with 11 bases separating them. The CDR3 sequence: CASSQGAGGNQPQHF. The DNA for the CDR3 is TGTGCCAGCAGCCAAGGAGCTGGGGGGAATCAGCCCCAGCATTTT.

This clonotype was observed at least ten times. The chain has TRBV20-1 and TRBJ1-3; 7 positions match TRBD1. Germline loops: CDR1 DFQATT, CDR2 SNEGSKA (reference sequence). This CDR3 has 14 residues. V was clipped by 6 bases and J by 0 bases; unmatched bases: 5. In nucleotides, the CDR3 is TGCAGTGCCGGCGGGACAGCCTCTGGAAACACCATATATTTT. Residues: CSAGGTASGNTIYF.

This clonotype was seen a few times. This rearrangement joins TRBV6-5 to TRBJ2-3; 7 bases fit TRBD1. Per germline, CDR1 MNHEY and CDR2 SVGAGI. This CDR3 comprises 15 residues. J lost 0 bases, V lost 6 bases, and 6 bases had no gene match. CDR3 DNA sequence: TGTGCCAGCAGCCTCAGGGGGTCTAGCACAGATACGCAGTATTTT. Residues: CASSLRGSSTDTQYF.

V gene TRBV5-4 combines with J gene TRBJ2-7; 7 nucleotides match TRBD1. The CDR3 contains 17 residues. The V segment lost 0 bases and the J segment 0 bases; nucleotides outside the gene matches: 9. Germline CDR1 reads SGHNT; CDR2 reads YYREEE (reference sequence). CDR3 sequence (DNA): TGTGCCAGCAGCTTGGCCGGGGACAGCAAGAGCTCCTACGAGCAGTACTTC. It is translated as CASSLAGDSKSSYEQYF.

This clonotype was seen many times. The chain has TRBV14 and TRBJ1-1; D uncertain. CDR1 SGHDN and CDR2 FVKESK come from the germline V gene. The CDR3 is made up of 15 amino acids. V gave up 0 bases and J gave up 6 bases, with 14 bases separating them. CDR3 region: CASSQDLGYFAEAFF. In nucleotides, the CDR3 is TGTGCCAGCAGCCAAGATCTTGGCTATTTCGCTGAAGCTTTCTTT.

This clonotype was observed at least ten times. The rearrangement links TRBV5-1 to TRBJ2-2; 10 bases align to TRBD1. The ends lost 5 bases at V and 6 bases at J; junction bases unmatched: 10. Germline CDR1 and CDR2: SGHRS and YFSETQ. The CDR3 contains 16 residues. CDR3 sequence reads: CASSSPGQGRSGELFF. Here the CDR3 DNA reads TGCGCCAGCAGTTCTCCGGGACAGGGGAGATCCGGGGAGCTGTTTTTT.

This clonotype was detected ten times or more. This chain connects TRBV20-1 to TRBJ1-5; 8 bases align to TRBD1. J was trimmed by 2 bases and V by 6 bases; bases with no gene match: 6. This CDR3 spans 14 amino acids. From germline, CDR1 is DFQATT and CDR2 SNEGSKA (reference sequence). The CDR3 bases are TGCAGTGCCCCGACAGGGGAAGGCAATCAGCCCCAGCATTTT. As protein: CSAPTGEGNQPQHF.

This clonotype was counted a few times. J is TRBJ2-3 and V is TRBV5-1, with D perhaps matching TRBD1 (6 bases). Deletions cut 1 base from V and 0 bases from J, with 12 bases between. CDR1 and CDR2 (germline): SGHRS, YFSETQ. The CDR3 has 16 residues. CDR3 nucleotides: TGCGCCAGCAGCTTGACAGGGTGGTCGAGCACAGATACGCAGTATTTT. Encoded protein: CASSLTGWSSTDTQYF. Full variable domain (outside the CDR3, taken from reference TRBV5-1 and TRBJ2-3): KAGVTQTPRYLIKTRGQQVTLSCSPISGHRSVSWYQQTPGQGLQFLFEYFSETQRNKGNFPGRFSGRQFSNSRSEMNVSTLELGDSALYLCASSLTGWSSTDTQYFGPGTRLTVL.

The V and J genes are TRBV4-1 and TRBJ2-2, with 7 bases lining up with TRBD2. After removal of 0 bases from V and 5 bases from J, the junction contained 3 bases not matched to a gene. This CDR3 is 15 amino acids long. Per germline, CDR1 MGHRA and CDR2 YSYEKL. CDR3 amino acids: CASSQERGRTGELFF. CDR3 bases: TGCGCCAGCAGCCAAGAGCGGGGGAGAACCGGGGAGCTGTTTTTT.

This clonotype has at least ten counts. The CDR3 nucleotides are TGTGCCAGCAGCGTAGTACCAACGGGAGACTATGGCTACACCTTC. It specifies CASSVVPTGDYGYTF. The J gene is TRBJ1-2, the V gene TRBV9; D call uncertain. This CDR3 contains 15 residues. Germline V CDR1 and CDR2: SGDLS, YYNGEE. Trimming removed 0 bases at V and 3 bases at J, with 12 bases between. The entire variable domain, with the rest obtained from reference TRBV9 and TRBJ1-2, is as follows: DSGVTQTPKHLITATGQRVTLRCSPRSGDLSVYWYQQSLDQGLQFLIQYYNGEERAKGNILERFSAQQFPDLHSELNLSSLELGDSALYFCASSVVPTGDYGYTFGSGTRLTVV.

V gene TRBV18 combines with J gene TRBJ2-1, with no clear D. The CDR3 runs 16 residues. V was trimmed by 1 base and J by 0 bases, leaving 10 bases between them. Germline V gene sequence: CDR1 KGHSH, CDR2 LQKENI. CDR3 in DNA: TGTGCCAGCTCACCACGAGTGGGCAGCTCCTACAATGAGCAGTTCTTC. Translated, it gives CASSPRVGSSYNEQFF.

This clonotype has a count of ten or more. This chain joins TRBV6-5 and TRBJ1-3; no clear D. The CDR3 length is 18 residues. Between the trimmed V and J ends, which lost 0 bases and 0 bases, there was a span of 15 bases. CDR1 MNHEY and CDR2 SVGAGI come from the germline V gene. CDR3 bases: TGTGCCAGCAGTTACTCGATGGTTACCGTAGCCTCTGGAAACACCATATATTTT. It translates to CASSYSMVTVASGNTIYF.

This clonotype showed up just a few times. The V gene is TRBV10-3, the J gene TRBJ2-3; D perhaps matches TRBD1 (6 bases). CDR3 length equals 14 residues. The ends were cut back, 0 bases at V and 6 bases at J, with 10 bases in the middle. Germline CDR1 and CDR2: ENHRY and SYGVKD. The CDR3 loop is CAISESRQGDTQYF. DNA of the CDR3: TGTGCCATCAGTGAGTCCAGGCAGGGGGATACGCAGTATTTT.

The chain is built from TRBV5-1 and TRBJ2-5; D is uncertain. In germline, CDR1 is SGHRS, CDR2 YFSETQ. The CDR3 consists of 16 residues. V lost 0 bases, J lost 1 base, and 13 bases lay in between. The CDR3: CASSLGRTIPQETQYF. In DNA, the CDR3 is TGCGCCAGCAGCTTGGGTCGTACCATTCCCCAAGAGACCCAGTACTTC.

This clonotype was counted ten times or more. The chain recombines TRBV19 with TRBJ1-4, with a possible D match to TRBD1 (5 bases). V lost 9 bases and J lost 3, with 17 bases in between. This CDR3 has 15 amino acids. In germline, CDR1 is LNHDA, CDR2 SQIVND (reference sequence). Written as DNA, the CDR3 is TGTGCCAGCAGAAATCGGGGGGAGGCTAATGAAAAACTGTTTTTT. Encoded protein: CASRNRGEANEKLFF.

At least ten counts were recorded for this clonotype. The rearrangement uses TRBV5-1 and TRBJ2-2; D not certain. V lost 0 bases and J 3 bases, leaving 9 bases between the germline ends. The CDR3 has 15 amino acids. CDR1 and CDR2 (germline): SGHRS, YFSETQ. The CDR3 sequence: CASSLGSRDTGELFF. The DNA for the CDR3 is TGCGCCAGCAGCTTGGGGTCACGGGACACCGGGGAGCTGTTTTTT.

By its share, this clonotype is medium-sized (0.01 to 0.1%). This sequence joins TRBV4-1 and TRBJ1-2; tentatively, D is TRBD1 (6 bases). This CDR3 contains 13 residues. The V end lost 1 base, the J end lost 3 bases, and 6 bases lay between the germline ends. The germline V gene has CDR1 MGHRA and CDR2 YSYEKL. The CDR3 bases are TGCGCCAGCAGCCAAGGACAGGACTATGGCTACACCTTC. This gives the protein CASSQGQDYGYTF.

This clonotype has just a few counts. The chain recombines TRBV6-1 with TRBJ1-6; D unclear. The CDR3 has 12 residues. Trimming removed 6 bases from V and 7 bases from J, with 7 bases in between. CDR1 is MNHNS, CDR2 SASEGT, per germline. Here the CDR3 reads CASRDGNSPLHF. The CDR3 DNA is TGTGCCAGCAGGGACGGGAATTCACCCCTCCACTTT.

This clonotype appeared many times. The chain uses TRBV20-1 and TRBJ2-3; no definite D call. Per germline, CDR1 DFQATT and CDR2 SNEGSKA (reference sequence). Trimming pared 7 bases from V and 3 bases from J, leaving 8 bases between. The CDR3 runs to 11 residues. Written as DNA, the CDR3 is TGCAGTGTTGACAAGACAGATACGCAGTATTTT. It yields the protein CSVDKTDTQYF.

This clonotype was seen repeatedly, ten times or more. The chain uses TRBV27 and TRBJ1-1; D is ambiguous. Trimming left V 4 bases short and J 0 bases short, with 12 bases between. The CDR3 runs 15 residues. Per germline, CDR1 MNHEY and CDR2 SMNVEV (reference sequence). The CDR3 is CASSSRTRLNTEAFF. CDR3 sequence (DNA): TGTGCCAGCAGTTCGCGAACCAGGTTGAACACTGAAGCTTTCTTT.

This clonotype was counted only a few times. This chain joins TRBV10-3 and TRBJ2-7; D remains ambiguous. CDR3 length equals 11 residues. V dropped 10 bases and J dropped 4 bases, with 11 bases sitting between them. Germline CDR1 is ENHRY and CDR2 is SYGVKD. CDR3 sequence reads: CATKIAYEQYF. The DNA of the CDR3 is TGTGCCACGAAAATCGCATACGAGCAGTACTTC.

This clonotype has more than one count but fewer than ten. The chain has TRBV12-3 or TRBV12-4 and TRBJ2-3; 7 bases are shared with TRBD1. The CDR3 contains 14 residues. V was pared by 6 bases and J by 1 base, with 4 bases of the junction left unmatched. This CDR3 is CASSGTARTDTQYF. In DNA form, the CDR3 reads TGTGCCAGCAGCGGGACAGCCCGCACAGATACGCAGTATTTT.

This clonotype was seen many times. The V gene is TRBV18, the J gene TRBJ1-6; tentative D call: TRBD1 (6 bases). V was shortened by 3 bases and J by 4 bases, with 16 bases between the two germline ends. The CDR3 extends over 17 amino acids. CDR1 and CDR2 from the germline V gene are KGHSH and LQKENI. The CDR3 spells CASSPGGPGKYNSPLHF. CDR3 coding DNA: TGTGCCAGCTCACCCGGGGGCCCGGGGAAGTATAATTCACCCCTCCACTTT.

This clonotype was detected only a few times. The J gene is TRBJ1-4, the V gene TRBV12-3 or TRBV12-4, with 9 bases identical to TRBD1. The CDR3 spans 13 residues. The V gene end was trimmed by 8 bases and the J gene end by 6 bases; junction bases not matched to a gene: 4. The CDR3 spells CASGQGNDEKLFF. CDR3 in DNA: TGTGCCAGCGGACAGGGGAATGATGAAAAACTGTTTTTT.

This clonotype came up many times. This chain uses TRBV12-3 or TRBV12-4 with TRBJ2-2, with D perhaps matching TRBD1 (6 bases). This CDR3 comprises 14 residues. Between the trimmed V and J ends, which lost 7 bases and 5 bases, there was a span of 14 bases. CDR3 sequence: CASTGDIGTGELFF. The CDR3 DNA is TGTGCCAGCACAGGGGACATTGGTACCGGGGAGCTGTTTTTT.